The count of the clone carrying this T cell receptor (beta chain) is one. Trimming cost V 7 bases and J 2 bases, with 15 bases left between them. The CDR3 sequence is 14 residues long. Germline lookup yields CDR1 SNHLY and CDR2 FYNNEI. Authors' data handling: Nucleated cell counts were estimated from reference gene primer amplification. Only in-frame clones appear in the TCRdb table, and some are missing; sequencing was by immunoSEQ multiplex PCR. V and J calls and clone size are those listed in that table; D and trimming were worked out from the DNA. The table records about 250,000 clones, over 90% of them present only once. The sample belongs to a study of blood T cell repertoires in COVID-19.

This chain links TRBV2 with TRBJ2-7; D ambiguous. Sequences were obtained from peripheral blood. This sequence originates from a man aged 25 to 40 with COVID-19, enrolled during active disease. The CDR3 DNA reads as TGTGCCAGCAAGGATCGCGAGACAACCTACGAGCAGTACTTC. It encodes CASKDRETTYEQYF.